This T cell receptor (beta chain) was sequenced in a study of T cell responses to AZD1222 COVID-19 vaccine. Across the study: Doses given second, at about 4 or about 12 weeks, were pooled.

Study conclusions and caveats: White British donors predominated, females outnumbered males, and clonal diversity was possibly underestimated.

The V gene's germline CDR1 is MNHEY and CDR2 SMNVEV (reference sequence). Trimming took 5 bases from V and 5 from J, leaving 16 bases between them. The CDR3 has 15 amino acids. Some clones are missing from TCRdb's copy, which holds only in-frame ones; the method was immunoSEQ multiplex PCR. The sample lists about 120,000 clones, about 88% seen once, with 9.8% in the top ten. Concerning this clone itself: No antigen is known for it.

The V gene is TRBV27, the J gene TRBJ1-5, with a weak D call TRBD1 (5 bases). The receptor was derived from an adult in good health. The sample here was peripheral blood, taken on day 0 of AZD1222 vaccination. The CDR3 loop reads CASSRGRMGDQPQHF. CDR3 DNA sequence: TGTGCCAGCAGTAGGGGAAGGATGGGTGATCAGCCCCAGCATTTT.